Presented here are 20 T cell receptor beta chains from one specimen sequenced in a study of breast tumors, draining lymph nodes, adjacent tissues. The lymph nodes were axillary draining lymph nodes from breast cancer patients. From the multiplex PCR reads, TCRdb called clonotypes with MiXCR, one entry per CDR3 protein. Altogether around 130,000 distinct CDR3 sequences are present, 32% being singletons, with the ten largest covering 2.3%. The sample was axillary lymph node tissue. These receptors came from a female donor with breast cancer. Some clones in this sample may be carry-over from other donors' samples.

This clonotype was recorded at least ten times. The rearrangement uses TRBV18 and TRBJ2-7; a weak D match, TRBD1 (5 bases). Between the trimmed V and J ends, which lost 6 bases and 0 bases, there was a span of 9 bases. Germline CDR1 is KGHSH and CDR2 is LQKENI. The CDR3 contains 13 residues. The CDR3 protein is CASSRASSYEQYF. In DNA, the CDR3 is TGTGCCAGCTCCAGGGCGAGCTCCTACGAGCAGTACTTC.

V and J are TRBV7-3 and TRBJ2-5; perhaps TRBD2 as D (5 bases). Trimming took 5 bases from V and 7 from J, leaving 11 bases between them. Germline CDR1 is SGHTA and CDR2 is FQGTGA. The CDR3 sequence is 12 residues long. CDR3 DNA: TGTGCCAGCAGCACGCCGGCGGGGACCCAGTACTTC. This encodes CASSTPAGTQYF.

To note about this clonotype: A much larger clone lies one base from this, so it may be a read error. CDR3 in DNA: TGTGCCAGCAGCTTCACCGGGACGGGCGGAGAGACCCAGCACTTC. Protein product: CASSFTGTGGETQHF. The chain couples TRBV7-3 to TRBJ2-5; TRBD1 or TRBD2 may be the D gene (5 bases each). The CDR3 sequence is 15 residues long. Germline V gene data show CDR1 as SGHTA and CDR2 as FQGTGA.

This clonotype was detected ten times or more. The rearrangement uses TRBV11-2 and TRBJ1-6; TRBD1 matches at 7 bases. Germline V gene sequence: CDR1 SGHAT, CDR2 FQNNGV. This CDR3 region has 15 residues. With 2 bases clipped from V and 9 bases from J, the junction kept 7 bases outside the gene matches. The CDR3 spells CASSLSPTGVSPLHF. Here the CDR3 DNA reads TGTGCCAGCAGCTTAAGTCCTACAGGGGTTTCACCCCTCCACTTT.

Many counts were recorded for this clonotype. A much larger clone lies one base from this, so it may be a read error. The rearrangement uses TRBV9 and TRBJ2-2, with TRBD1 as a possible D gene (7 bases). CDR3 size: 15 residues. The germline V and J ends were trimmed by 0 bases and 3 bases, with 9 bases remaining between them. Germline V CDR1 and CDR2: SGDLS, YYNGEE. Here the CDR3 DNA reads TGTGCCAGCAGCGTAGCCAGGGGGGACACCGGGGAGCTGTTTTTT. It yields the protein CASSVARGDTGELFF.

This chain connects TRBV14 to TRBJ1-2; 11 bases agree with TRBD1. Germline loops: CDR1 SGHDN, CDR2 FVKESK. J was trimmed by 6 bases and V by 5 bases; bases with no gene match: 5. The CDR3 contains 14 residues. The CDR3 sequence: CASSRPGQGDGYTF. The CDR3 nucleotides read TGTGCCAGCAGCAGACCGGGACAGGGGGATGGCTACACCTTC.

Of note for this clonotype: This may be a read error, as it is one base from a much larger clone. The chain has TRBV11-2 and TRBJ1-3; weak D call: TRBD1 (5 bases). The CDR3 spans 18 residues. Germline V gene sequence: CDR1 SGHAT, CDR2 FQNNGV. CDR3 sequence (DNA): TGTGTCAGCAGCCGACTCGAAAGCAGGGAAAACTCTGGAAACACCATATATTTT. Protein product: CVSSRLESRENSGNTIYF.

This clonotype has a single count. This clone may be a read error of a much larger clone one base away. This rearrangement joins TRBV20-1 to TRBJ1-2; no firm D call. This CDR3 is 12 amino acids long. Germline CDR1 and CDR2: DFQATT and SNEGSKA (reference sequence). The CDR3 loop is CSARQAPYGSTF. CDR3 nucleotide sequence: TGCAGTGCTAGACAGGCACCCTATGGCTCCACCTTC.

In this sample, this clonotype turned up a few times. A read error may be the cause here, since a much bigger clone is one base away. This rearrangement joins TRBV7-8 to TRBJ2-5; D possibly uses TRBD1 or TRBD2 (5 bases each). Germline V gene data show CDR1 as SGHVS and CDR2 as FQNEAQ. The CDR3 extends over 15 amino acids. CDR3 DNA sequence: TGTGCCAGCAGCTTCCGGGACGGCTTAAAAGAGACCCAGCACTTC. Amino acid sequence: CASSFRDGLKETQHF.

This chain links TRBV19 with TRBJ1-1; the match to TRBD1 covers 7 bases. CDR1 and CDR2 from the germline V gene are LNHDA and SQIVND (reference sequence). This CDR3 is 15 amino acids long. V lost 1 base and J lost 4; bases outside the gene matches: 6. The CDR3 spells CASSIGTGRATEAFF. CDR3 nucleotides: TGTGCCAGTAGTATAGGGACAGGAAGGGCCACTGAAGCTTTCTTT.

There are many counts of this clonotype. The chain is built from TRBV2 and TRBJ2-5, with TRBD1 identical over 8 bases. CDR1 and CDR2 from the germline V gene are SNHLY and FYNNEI. There are 15 residues in the CDR3. V shed 6 bases and J 4 bases; nucleotides not matched to a gene: 10. CDR3 loop: CASRAESGTGETQYF. In DNA, the CDR3 is TGTGCCAGCAGAGCCGAGTCCGGGACAGGAGAGACCCAGTACTTC.

This clonotype was seen once. V and J are TRBV9 and TRBJ1-5, with 9 bases fitting TRBD1. CDR3 length equals 13 residues. V lost 4 bases and J lost 11; bases outside the gene matches: 7. CDR1 and CDR2 (germline): SGDLS, YYNGEE. CDR3 bases: TGTGCCAGCAGCAGGGGACAGGGAGAGACCCAGCATTTT. Amino acid sequence: CASSRGQGETQHF.

As to this clonotype: Likely a read error: the CDR3 ends without its conserved phenylalanine or tryptophan. This chain connects TRBV5-5 to TRBJ1-1; a weak D match, TRBD1 (5 bases). The CDR3 totals 12 residues. The germline CDR1 and CDR2 sequences are SGHKS and YYEKEE (reference sequence). The CDR3 DNA reads TGCGCCAGCAGCTTGGGGGACACTGAAGCTTTCCTT. Translation gives CASSLGDTEAFL.

This clonotype was recorded at least ten times. V usage is TRBV19 and J usage is TRBJ2-5; the match to TRBD2 covers 14 bases. Trimming cost V 4 bases and J 4 bases; bases outside gene matches: 11. There are 18 residues in the CDR3. Germline CDR1 is LNHDA and CDR2 is SQIVND (reference sequence). The CDR3 coding sequence is TGTGCCAGTAGTAGGACTAGCGGGGGGCAAACGATAGGAGAGACCCAGTACTTC. This translates into CASSRTSGGQTIGETQYF. Based on the CDR3 plus reference TRBV19 and TRBJ2-5, the full variable domain is DGGITQSPKYLFRKEGQNVTLSCEQNLNHDAMYWYRQDPGQGLRLIYYSQIVNDFQKGDIAEGYSVSREKKESFPLTVTSAQKNPTAFYLCASSRTSGGQTIGETQYFGPGTRLLVL.

This clonotype occurred many times. J is TRBJ2-1 and V is TRBV6-7; tentative D call: TRBD2 (5 bases). TRBV6-7 has ORF status, its function being uncertain. The germline V and J ends were trimmed by 10 bases and 8 bases, with 27 bases remaining between them. The length of the CDR3 is 16 residues. The CDR3: CATPRERTPAGHEQFF. The CDR3, as DNA: TGTGCCACACCACGGGAACGGACTCCCGCGGGCCATGAGCAGTTCTTC.

This clonotype was observed many times. The CDR3 reads CASSLQDSYEQYF. CDR3 coding DNA: TGTGCCAGCAGTTTACAGGACTCCTACGAGCAGTACTTC. This chain uses TRBV12-3 or TRBV12-4 with TRBJ2-7; D is undetermined. The CDR3 loop spans 13 amino acids. V shed 2 bases and J shed 0 bases, with 5 bases lying between them.

This clonotype was observed many times. The rearrangement links TRBV20-1 to TRBJ2-2; D is unresolved. V was trimmed by 3 bases and J by 1 base, leaving 6 bases between them. Germline V gene lookup returns CDR1 DFQATT and CDR2 SNEGSKA (reference sequence). The CDR3 covers 13 residues. CDR3 DNA: TGCAGTGCTAGTCTCCAGAACACCGGGGAGCTGTTTTTT. Its protein is CSASLQNTGELFF.

This clonotype has at least ten counts. The gene calls are TRBV4-3 and TRBJ2-6; D remains unclear. In germline, CDR1 is LGHNA, CDR2 YSLEER. The V and J ends lost 4 bases and 3 bases respectively, with 4 bases between them. This CDR3 has 13 residues. In DNA form, the CDR3 reads TGCGCCAGCAGCCGACTTGGGGCCAACGTCCTGACTTTC. Protein sequence: CASSRLGANVLTF.

V is TRBV6-6 and J is TRBJ1-5; D uncertain. The V end lost 5 bases, the J end lost 5 bases, and 13 bases lay between the germline ends. This CDR3 region has 14 residues. Looked up from germline, CDR1 is MNHNY and CDR2 is SVGAGI (reference sequence). The CDR3 sequence: CASSHFEPYQPQHF. The CDR3 nucleotides are TGTGCCAGCAGTCACTTCGAACCATATCAGCCCCAGCATTTT.

Remarks on this clonotype: One junction end does not reproduce the germline sequence, and a read error may be involved. The chain couples TRBV20-1 to TRBJ2-3; 8 bases fit TRBD1. The CDR3 covers 14 residues. Germline CDR1 reads DFQATT; CDR2 reads SNEGSKA (reference sequence). This CDR3 is CGAEPGQEKDTRYF. The CDR3 DNA follows: TGCGGTGCCGAACCGGGACAGGAGAAGGATACGCGGTATTTT.